This T cell receptor beta chain stems from a study of OX40 agonist ivuxolimab in advanced cancers. Study-level information: Patients got intravenous ivuxolimab at 0.01 to 10 mg/kg every 2 weeks.

The repertoire was sequenced with immunoSEQ multiplex PCR; TCRdb's copy has only in-frame clones and lacks some. The repertoire consists of some 51,000 clones, with about 90% occurring once and the leading ten covering roughly an eighth. The sampling schedule covered blood at baseline, cycle 4 day 1, and cycle 7 day 1. About this clone itself: Its target is unknown.

With 6 bases clipped from V and 5 bases from J, the junction kept 10 bases outside the gene matches. Germline loops: CDR1 LGHNT, CDR2 FRNRAP. The CDR3 runs to 15 residues. General study findings and limits: The specificity for antigen of the expanded peripheral T cells was not determined. Also present in some nonresponders was a low level of normalized T-cell clonal expansion.

The chain recombines TRBV12-5 with TRBJ2-3, with 8 bases identical to TRBD1. The sequenced sample was CD4+ or CD8+ T cells sorted from blood, obtained in a trial of the OX40 agonist ivuxolimab. The sequence came from an adult with an advanced solid tumor such as melanoma, head and neck, liver or kidney cancer. The CDR3 loop is CASGAGQAGGDTQYF. Written as DNA, the CDR3 is TGTGCTAGTGGCGCGGGACAGGCGGGTGGAGATACGCAGTATTTT.